These T cell receptor beta chains were read from a single sample in a study of T cells after yellow fever vaccination. TCRdb reprocessed the 5' RACE reads via MiXCR and lists one record per CDR3 protein. The sample carries approximately 580,000 distinct CDR3 sequences, around 17% recorded once. Specimen: PBMCs, collected about 5 days after the first yellow fever vaccination. The receptors here all came from a man between 18 and 29 years old who received the YFV17D yellow fever vaccine. Each CDR3 is given with its conserved first and last residue. D genes are given only for firm matches. Expanded clones are given a class, and other clones once, few, many or no size at all.

cdr3_length: 14; v_call: TRBV7-2; j_call: TRBJ1-6; clone_size: NA; d_call: NA; cdr3_nt: TGTGCCAGCAGCCGTAATTCGCCCAGCTCACCCCTCCACTTT; cdr3_aa: CASSRNSPSSPLHF
cdr3_length: 15; v_call: TRBV6-1; j_call: TRBJ2-5; clone_size: NA; d_call: TRBD2; cdr3_nt: TGTGCCAGCACTGCAGAGGGGAGGGTAGGGGAGACCCAGTACTTC; cdr3_aa: CASTAEGRVGETQYF
cdr3_length: 17; v_call: TRBV12-3/TRBV12-4; j_call: TRBJ2-2; clone_size: few; d_call: TRBD2; cdr3_nt: TGTGCCAGCAGTGACGGGACTAGCGGGGGGGTGACCGGGGAGCTGTTTTTT; cdr3_aa: CASSDGTSGGVTGELFF
cdr3_length: 15; v_call: TRBV7-2; j_call: TRBJ2-3; clone_size: few; d_call: TRBD1; cdr3_nt: TGTGCCAGCAGCTTTTCCCGGGACAGCATCGATACGCAGTATTTT; cdr3_aa: CASSFSRDSIDTQYF
cdr3_length: 13; v_call: TRBV5-6; j_call: TRBJ2-5; clone_size: NA; d_call: NA; cdr3_nt: TGTGCCAGCACCAAGGGAGCCCAAGAGACCCAGTACTTC; cdr3_aa: CASTKGAQETQYF
cdr3_length: 15; v_call: TRBV7-3; j_call: TRBJ2-1; clone_size: NA; d_call: TRBD2; cdr3_nt: TGTGCCAGCAGCCCCGGGGGACTATCCTACAATGAGCAGTTCTTC; cdr3_aa: CASSPGGLSYNEQFF
cdr3_length: 14; v_call: TRBV20-1; j_call: TRBJ1-6; clone_size: few; d_call: NA; cdr3_nt: TGCAGTGCTCCTGACAGCTCCTATAATTCACCCCTCCACTTT; cdr3_aa: CSAPDSSYNSPLHF
cdr3_length: 13; v_call: TRBV2; j_call: TRBJ2-5; clone_size: NA; d_call: NA; cdr3_nt: TGTGCCAGCAGTGAAGCCAGTCAAGAGACCCAGTACTTC; cdr3_aa: CASSEASQETQYF
cdr3_length: 13; v_call: TRBV10-3; j_call: TRBJ1-2; clone_size: NA; d_call: NA; cdr3_nt: TGTGCCATCAGTGGAACAGAGCCCTATGGCTACACCTTC; cdr3_aa: CAISGTEPYGYTF
cdr3_length: 13; v_call: TRBV7-6; j_call: TRBJ2-5; clone_size: many; d_call: NA; cdr3_nt: TGTGCCAGCAGCTTATCCAGGGAGGAGACCCAGTACTTC; cdr3_aa: CASSLSREETQYF
cdr3_length: 15; v_call: TRBV9; j_call: TRBJ1-6; clone_size: few; d_call: TRBD1; cdr3_nt: TGTGCCAGCAGCGTAAGTAGCACAGGGGATTCACCCCTCCACTTT; cdr3_aa: CASSVSSTGDSPLHF
cdr3_length: 14; v_call: TRBV12-3/TRBV12-4; j_call: TRBJ1-2; clone_size: few; d_call: NA; cdr3_nt: TGTGCCAGCCGATCAGGCGGGGCCAGCTATGGCTACACCTTC; cdr3_aa: CASRSGGASYGYTF
cdr3_length: 13; v_call: TRBV20-1; j_call: TRBJ1-6; clone_size: NA; d_call: NA; cdr3_nt: TGCAGTGCTAAGGGGGCCTATAATTCACCCCTCCACTTT; cdr3_aa: CSAKGAYNSPLHF
cdr3_length: 15; v_call: TRBV4-3; j_call: TRBJ2-7; clone_size: few; d_call: NA; cdr3_nt: TGCGCCAGCAGCCAAGTAGATCGGGGGCCCTACGAGCAGTACTTC; cdr3_aa: CASSQVDRGPYEQYF
cdr3_length: 13; v_call: TRBV7-9; j_call: TRBJ1-1; clone_size: NA; d_call: NA; cdr3_nt: TGTGCCAGCAGCTTTTTGGCGAACACTGAAGCTTTCTTT; cdr3_aa: CASSFLANTEAFF
cdr3_length: 11; v_call: TRBV5-1; j_call: TRBJ1-2; clone_size: few; d_call: NA; cdr3_nt: TGCGCCAGCAGCTTGGGACATGGCTACACCTTC; cdr3_aa: CASSLGHGYTF
cdr3_length: 14; v_call: TRBV19; j_call: TRBJ1-4; clone_size: few; d_call: NA; cdr3_nt: TGTGCCAGTAGTTCGTCATTTGCTAATGAAAAACTGTTTTTT; cdr3_aa: CASSSSFANEKLFF
cdr3_length: 13; v_call: TRBV3-1; j_call: TRBJ1-1; clone_size: few; d_call: NA; cdr3_nt: TGTGCCAGCAGTCTACAGGGCGCGGGGGAAGCTTTCTTT; cdr3_aa: CASSLQGAGEAFF
cdr3_length: 12; v_call: TRBV2; j_call: TRBJ1-1; clone_size: few; d_call: NA; cdr3_nt: TGTGCCAGCAGGACAGGACCAACTGAAGCTTTCTTT; cdr3_aa: CASRTGPTEAFF
cdr3_length: 15; v_call: TRBV7-2; j_call: TRBJ2-5; clone_size: few; d_call: NA; cdr3_nt: TGTGCCAGCAGCTTTGCGGGACTCCGCCAAGAGACCCAGTACTTC; cdr3_aa: CASSFAGLRQETQYF